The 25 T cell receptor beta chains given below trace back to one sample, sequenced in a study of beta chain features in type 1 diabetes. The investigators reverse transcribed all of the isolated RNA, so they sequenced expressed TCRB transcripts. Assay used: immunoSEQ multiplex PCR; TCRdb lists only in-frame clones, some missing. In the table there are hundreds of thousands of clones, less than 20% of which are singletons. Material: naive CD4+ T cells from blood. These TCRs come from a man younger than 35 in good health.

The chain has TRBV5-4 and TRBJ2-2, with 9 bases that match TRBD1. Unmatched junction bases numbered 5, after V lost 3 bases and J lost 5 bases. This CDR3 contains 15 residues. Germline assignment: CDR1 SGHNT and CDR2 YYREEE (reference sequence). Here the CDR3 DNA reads TGTGCCAGCAGCTGGGGACAGGGAAGGACCGGGGAGCTGTTTTTT. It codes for CASSWGQGRTGELFF.

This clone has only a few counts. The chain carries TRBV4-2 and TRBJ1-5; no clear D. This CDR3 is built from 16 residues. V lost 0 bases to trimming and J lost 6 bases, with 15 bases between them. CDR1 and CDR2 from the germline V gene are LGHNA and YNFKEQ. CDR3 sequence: CASSQDAGIPGQPQHF. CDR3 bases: TGTGCCAGCAGCCAAGATGCGGGGATCCCGGGTCAGCCCCAGCATTTT.

The CDR3 nucleotides read TGCGCCAGCAGCCAATGGGGTACTAACTATGGCTACACCTTC. Translating it yields CASSQWGTNYGYTF. The rearrangement uses TRBV4-1 and TRBJ1-2; unclear D gene. Per germline, CDR1 MGHRA and CDR2 YSYEKL. This CDR3 is 14 amino acids long. Trimming removed 2 bases at V and 0 bases at J, with 7 bases between.

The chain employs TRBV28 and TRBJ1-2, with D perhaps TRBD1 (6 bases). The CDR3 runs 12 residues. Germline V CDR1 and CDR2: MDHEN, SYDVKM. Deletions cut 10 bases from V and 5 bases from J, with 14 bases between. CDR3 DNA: TGTGCCATAAAGGGGGGGGTTTATGGCTACACCTTC. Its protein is CAIKGGVYGYTF.

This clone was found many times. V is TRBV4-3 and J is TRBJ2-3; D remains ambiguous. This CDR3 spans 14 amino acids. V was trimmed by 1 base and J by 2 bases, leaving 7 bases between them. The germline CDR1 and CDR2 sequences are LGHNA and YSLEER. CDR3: CASSQGLNTDTQYF. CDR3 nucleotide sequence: TGCGCCAGCAGCCAAGGTCTGAACACAGATACGCAGTATTTT.

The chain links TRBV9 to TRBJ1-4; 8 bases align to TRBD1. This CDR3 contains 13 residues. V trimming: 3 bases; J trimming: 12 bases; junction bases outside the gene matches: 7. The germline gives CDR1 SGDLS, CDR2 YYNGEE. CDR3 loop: CASSARQGLELFF. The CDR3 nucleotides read TGTGCCAGCAGCGCAAGACAGGGGTTAGAACTGTTTTTT.

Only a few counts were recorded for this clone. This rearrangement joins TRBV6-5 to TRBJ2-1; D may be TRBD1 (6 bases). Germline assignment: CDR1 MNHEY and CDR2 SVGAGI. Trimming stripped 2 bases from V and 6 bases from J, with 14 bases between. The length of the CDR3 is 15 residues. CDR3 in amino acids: CASSYTQGSVNEQFF. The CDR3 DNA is TGTGCCAGCAGTTACACACAGGGTTCGGTCAATGAGCAGTTCTTC.

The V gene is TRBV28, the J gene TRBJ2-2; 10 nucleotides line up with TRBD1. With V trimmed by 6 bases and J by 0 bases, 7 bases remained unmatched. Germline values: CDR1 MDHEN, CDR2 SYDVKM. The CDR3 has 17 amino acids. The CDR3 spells CASRRDRGYTNTGELFF. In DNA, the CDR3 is TGTGCCAGCAGGAGGGACAGGGGTTATACGAACACCGGGGAGCTGTTTTTT. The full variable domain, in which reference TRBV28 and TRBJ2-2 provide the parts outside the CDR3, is DVKVTQSSRYLVKRTGEKVFLECVQDMDHENMFWYRQDPGLGLRLIYFSYDVKMKEKGDIPEGYSVSREKKERFSLILESASTNQTSMYLCASRRDRGYTNTGELFFGEGSRLTVL.

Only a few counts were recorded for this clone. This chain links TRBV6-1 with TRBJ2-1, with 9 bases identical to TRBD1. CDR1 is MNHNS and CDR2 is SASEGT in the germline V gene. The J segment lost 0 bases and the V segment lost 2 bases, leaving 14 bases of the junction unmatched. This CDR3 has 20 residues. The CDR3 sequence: CASSERTGARDGHSYNEQFF. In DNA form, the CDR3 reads TGTGCCAGCAGTGAAAGGACAGGGGCCCGAGACGGCCACTCCTACAATGAGCAGTTCTTC.

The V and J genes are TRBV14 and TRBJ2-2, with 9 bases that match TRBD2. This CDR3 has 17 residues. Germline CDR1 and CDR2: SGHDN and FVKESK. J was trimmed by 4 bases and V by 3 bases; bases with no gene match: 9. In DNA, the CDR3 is TGTGCCAGCAGCCACAGGACTAGCGTAAGATCCACCGGGGAGCTGTTTTTT. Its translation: CASSHRTSVRSTGELFF.

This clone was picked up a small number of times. CDR3 sequence: CASSTPGNTNEQYF. The DNA of the CDR3 is TGTGCCAGCAGTACTCCGGGAAACACTAACGAGCAGTACTTC. The chain couples TRBV28 to TRBJ2-7; D might be TRBD2 (5 bases). The CDR3 is 14 residues long. Germline V gene lookup returns CDR1 MDHEN and CDR2 SYDVKM. V lost 5 bases and J lost 5, with 16 bases in between. The whole variable domain, filled in from reference TRBV28 and TRBJ2-7, reads DVKVTQSSRYLVKRTGEKVFLECVQDMDHENMFWYRQDPGLGLRLIYFSYDVKMKEKGDIPEGYSVSREKKERFSLILESASTNQTSMYLCASSTPGNTNEQYFGPGTRLTVT.

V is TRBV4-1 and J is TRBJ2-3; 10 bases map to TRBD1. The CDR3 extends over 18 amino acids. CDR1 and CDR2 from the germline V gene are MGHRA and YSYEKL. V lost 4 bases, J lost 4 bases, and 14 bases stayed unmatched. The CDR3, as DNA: TGCGCCAGCAGCCCCCCCCCGCGGGGACAGGGGTCATCAGATACGCAGTATTTT. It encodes CASSPPPRGQGSSDTQYF.

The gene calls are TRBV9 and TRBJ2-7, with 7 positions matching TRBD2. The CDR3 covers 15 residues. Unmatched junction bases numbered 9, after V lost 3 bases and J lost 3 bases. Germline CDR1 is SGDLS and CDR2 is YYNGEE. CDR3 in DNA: TGTGCCAGCAGCGCTCTTAGCGGGTCCTACTACGAGCAGTACTTC. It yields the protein CASSALSGSYYEQYF.

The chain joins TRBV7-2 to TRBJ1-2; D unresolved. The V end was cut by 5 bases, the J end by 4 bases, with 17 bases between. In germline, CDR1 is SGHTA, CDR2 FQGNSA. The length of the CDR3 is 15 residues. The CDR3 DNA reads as TGTGCCAGCAGCCCCTCCATTGAAGTACCCTATGGCTACACCTTC. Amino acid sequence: CASSPSIEVPYGYTF.

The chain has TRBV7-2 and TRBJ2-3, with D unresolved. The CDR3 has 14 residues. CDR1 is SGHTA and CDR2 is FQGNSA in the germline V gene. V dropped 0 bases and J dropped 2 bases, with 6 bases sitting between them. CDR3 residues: CASSLAAVTDTQYF. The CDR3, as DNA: TGTGCCAGCAGCTTAGCGGCAGTCACAGATACGCAGTATTTT. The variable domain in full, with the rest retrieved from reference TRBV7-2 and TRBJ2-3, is GAGVSQSPSNKVTEKGKDVELRCDPISGHTALYWYRQSLGQGLEFLIYFQGNSAPDKSGLPSDRFSAERTGGSVSTLTIQRTQQEDSAVYLCASSLAAVTDTQYFGPGTRLTVL.

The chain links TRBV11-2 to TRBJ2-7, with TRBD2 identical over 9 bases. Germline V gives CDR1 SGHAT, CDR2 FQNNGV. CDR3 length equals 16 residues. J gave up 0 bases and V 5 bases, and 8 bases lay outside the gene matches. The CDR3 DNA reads TGTGCCAGCAGCGGGCGGCTAGCGGGAAGCTCCTACGAGCAGTACTTC. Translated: CASSGRLAGSSYEQYF.

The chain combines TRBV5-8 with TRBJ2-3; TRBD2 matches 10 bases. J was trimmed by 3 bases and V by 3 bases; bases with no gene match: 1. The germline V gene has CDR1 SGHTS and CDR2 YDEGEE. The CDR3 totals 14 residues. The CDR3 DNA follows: TGTGCCAGCAGCTCTAGCGGGAGAACAGATACGCAGTATTTT. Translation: CASSSSGRTDTQYF.

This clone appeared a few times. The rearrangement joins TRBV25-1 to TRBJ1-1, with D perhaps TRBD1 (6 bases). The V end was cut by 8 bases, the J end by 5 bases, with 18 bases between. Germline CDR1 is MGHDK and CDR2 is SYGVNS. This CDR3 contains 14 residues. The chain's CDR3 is CASASRGVGTEAFF. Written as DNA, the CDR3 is TGTGCCAGCGCCAGCAGGGGTGTAGGAACTGAAGCTTTCTTT.

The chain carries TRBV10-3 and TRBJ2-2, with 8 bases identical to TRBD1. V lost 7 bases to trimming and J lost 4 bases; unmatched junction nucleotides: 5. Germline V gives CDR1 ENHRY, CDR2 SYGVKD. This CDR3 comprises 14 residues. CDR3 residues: CAINGQGITGELFF. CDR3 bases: TGTGCCATCAATGGACAGGGCATCACCGGGGAGCTGTTTTTT.

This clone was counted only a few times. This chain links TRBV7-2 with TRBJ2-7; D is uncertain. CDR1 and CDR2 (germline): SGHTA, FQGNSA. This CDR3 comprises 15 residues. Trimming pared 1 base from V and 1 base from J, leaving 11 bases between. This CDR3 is CASSLVRVGSYEQYF. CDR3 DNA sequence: TGTGCCAGCAGCTTAGTTAGGGTCGGGTCCTACGAGCAGTACTTC.

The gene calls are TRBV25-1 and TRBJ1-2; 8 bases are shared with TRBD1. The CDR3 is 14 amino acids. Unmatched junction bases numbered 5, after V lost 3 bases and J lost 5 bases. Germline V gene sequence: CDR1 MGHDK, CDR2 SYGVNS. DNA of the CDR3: TGTGCCAGCAGTGATACAGGGGGTTCGTATGGCTACACCTTC. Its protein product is CASSDTGGSYGYTF.

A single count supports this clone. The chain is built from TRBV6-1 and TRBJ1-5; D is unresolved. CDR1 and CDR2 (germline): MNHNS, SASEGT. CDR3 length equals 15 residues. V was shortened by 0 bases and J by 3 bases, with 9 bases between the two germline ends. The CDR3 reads CASSEAGRVNQPQHF. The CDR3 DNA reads TGTGCCAGCAGTGAAGCAGGGCGGGTCAATCAGCCCCAGCATTTT.

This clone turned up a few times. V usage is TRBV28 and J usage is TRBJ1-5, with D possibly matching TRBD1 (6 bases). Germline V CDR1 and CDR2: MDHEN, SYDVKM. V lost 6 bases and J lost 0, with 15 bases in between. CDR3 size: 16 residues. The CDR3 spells CASSLIGQYSNQPQHF. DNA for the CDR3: TGTGCCAGCAGCCTTATAGGACAGTATAGCAATCAGCCCCAGCATTTT.

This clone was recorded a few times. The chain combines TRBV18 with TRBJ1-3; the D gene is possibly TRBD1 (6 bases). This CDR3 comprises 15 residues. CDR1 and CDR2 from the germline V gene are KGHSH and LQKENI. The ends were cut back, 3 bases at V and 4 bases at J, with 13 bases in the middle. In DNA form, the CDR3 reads TGTGCCAGCTCACCCCCTGACAGGCTCGGAAACACCATATATTTT. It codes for CASSPPDRLGNTIYF.

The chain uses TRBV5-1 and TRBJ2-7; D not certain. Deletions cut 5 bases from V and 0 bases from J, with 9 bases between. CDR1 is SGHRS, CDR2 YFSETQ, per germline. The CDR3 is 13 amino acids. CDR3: CASRLTYSYEQYF. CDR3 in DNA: TGCGCCAGCAGACTGACATACTCCTACGAGCAGTACTTC.